Described below is a single T cell receptor beta chain sequence and its context. Germline-derived CDR1 and CDR2 are MGHRA and YSYEKL. With 2 bases clipped from V and 9 bases from J, the junction kept 17 bases outside the gene matches. The CDR3 extends over 18 amino acids. This sample is part of a study of blood T cell repertoires in COVID-19. Some clones are missing from TCRdb's copy, which holds only in-frame ones; the method was immunoSEQ multiplex PCR. The table includes a few hundred thousand clones, 90% detected once. The chain carries TRBV4-1 and TRBJ2-7, with TRBD2 matching 12 bases. This sequence was found in a woman aged 18-35 years with acute COVID-19. Sequencing input: PBMCs or T cells enriched from blood (not recorded which). CDR3 DNA: TGCGCCAGCAGCCAAACCCGGACTAGCGGGAAGGGGCTTTTCCGGCAGTACTTC. Its translation: CASSQTRTSGKGLFRQYF.